The T cell receptor (beta chain) described here comes from a study of blood T cell repertoires in COVID-19. Germline CDR1 MNHEY, CDR2 SMNVEV (reference sequence). CDR3 length: 16 residues. Trimming cost V 5 bases and J 2 bases; bases outside gene matches: 11. In the authors' methods: Amplification of reference gene primers was used by the study to estimate nucleated cell counts. Here immunoSEQ multiplex PCR was the method, and the copy in TCRdb shows in-frame clones only, minus some. V and J calls plus clone size are reproduced from that table; the DNA served to infer D and trimming. Among 360,000 or so clones, 89% were seen once, and the ten largest hold 3.9%.

The sequencing sample was made of peripheral blood. The sequence derives from a woman aged 55-69 years with COVID-19, enrolled during active disease. The chain carries TRBV27 and TRBJ2-7, with TRBD1 matching 8 bases. The CDR3 spells CASSPNPGQGPYEQYF. The CDR3 DNA follows: TGTGCCAGCAGTCCTAACCCCGGACAGGGACCCTACGAGCAGTACTTC.